The subject of this entry is one T cell receptor (beta chain). The antigen is not known. V lost 5 bases and J lost 8; bases outside the gene matches: 12. The CDR3 runs 15 residues. In germline, CDR1 is MRHNA, CDR2 SNTAGT. These data belong to a study of cytomegalovirus exposure and HLA in healthy donors. The study's findings and limits: Apart from CMV serostatus, no immune exposure information was available.

The PCR made use of 60 Vbeta and 13 Jbeta primers. TCRdb's table, derived via immunoSEQ multiplex PCR, lists solely in-frame clones and lacks some. Of approximately 150,000 clones listed, around 81% are singletons. The clonotype comes from a woman in her 40s in good health and CMV-seronegative. V gene TRBV6-4 combines with J gene TRBJ1-2; 9 nucleotides agree with TRBD1. The specimen was PBMCs. The CDR3 region is CASSQKPDRGSGYTF. CDR3 nucleotides: TGTGCCAGCAGTCAGAAGCCGGACAGGGGATCCGGCTACACCTTC.